This record concerns one TCR beta chain sequence. The antigen remains unidentified. This sample stems from a study of CXCR3-negative and CXCR3-positive naive CD8 T cells. Study-level information: Approximately 130 million TRB reads in total, about 1.5 +/- 0.3 million per library. Study results and limitations: Memory cells showed distinct TRBV-TRBJ patterns, while the two naive subsets matched.

In germline, CDR1 is SGHDN, CDR2 FVKESK. The CDR3 contains 16 residues. UMI-labeled 5' RACE TRB cDNA libraries were prepared from the cells. TCRdb reprocessed the 5' RACE reads and reports one entry per CDR3 protein, with no DNA. The sample totals roughly 48,000 distinct CDR3 sequences. The sample was memory CD8+ T cells from blood. The sequence came from a human donor in good health. Some clones in this sample may be carry-over from other donors' samples. The rearrangement links TRBV14 to TRBJ2-1; TCRdb picks TRBD2, but there is no DNA to check that call. The CDR3 region is CASSQMAGSPNNEQFF.